A single sample gave rise to the 31 T cell receptor beta chains below, sequenced in a study of cytomegalovirus exposure and HLA in healthy donors (dated by TCRdb to about 2017). The receptor library was made with the immunoSEQ multiplex PCR assay. A mixture of 60 forward primers for TCR Vbeta segments and 13 reverse primers for TCR Jbeta segments was used in the multiplex PCR. As stored in TCRdb, this immuneACCESS dataset retains in-frame rearrangements with V and J assigned. A fraction of the clones does not appear; measured against another copy, unresolved V genes explain less than half of the discrepancy, and the remainder lacks a known reason. A total of about 95,000 clones appear in this sample, 77% of them only once. The ten biggest clones cover approximately 5% of the sample. Sequencing input: PBMCs. These receptors all come from a woman aged 40 to 49 in good health and CMV-seronegative.

This chain joins TRBV2 and TRBJ1-5, with D possibly matching TRBD1 (5 bases). The V end lost 8 bases, the J end lost 3 bases, and 17 bases lay between the germline ends. The germline gives CDR1 SNHLY, CDR2 FYNNEI. This CDR3 has 15 amino acids. This CDR3 is CASDSGRWDNQPQHF. The CDR3 DNA reads TGTGCCAGCGATTCAGGGCGGTGGGACAATCAGCCCCAGCATTTT.

This clone was recorded only once. The chain is built from TRBV18 and TRBJ1-2; 8 nucleotides agree with TRBD1. With V trimmed by 5 bases and J by 6 bases, 5 bases remained unmatched. The CDR3 runs 13 residues. Per the germline V gene, CDR1 is KGHSH and CDR2 is LQKENI. This CDR3 is CASSRTGTNGYTF. The CDR3 DNA reads TGTGCCAGCTCAAGGACAGGGACAAATGGCTACACCTTC.

The chain is built from TRBV6-1 and TRBJ1-6, with D possibly TRBD1 on 5 matching bases. The V end lost 5 bases, the J end lost 7 bases, and 15 bases lay between the germline ends. Germline V gene sequence: CDR1 MNHNS, CDR2 SASEGT. The CDR3 consists of 15 residues. The CDR3 loop is CASSLFRVGNSPLHF. The CDR3 DNA is TGTGCCAGCAGTCTTTTCAGGGTCGGCAATTCACCCCTCCACTTT.

V usage is TRBV9 and J usage is TRBJ2-7; 8 bases line up with TRBD2. Germline V lookup: CDR1 SGDLS, CDR2 YYNGEE. With 0 bases clipped from V and 7 bases from J, the junction kept 6 bases outside the gene matches. This CDR3 has 14 residues. CDR3 sequence: CASSVVAGLAEQYF. The CDR3 region has the DNA TGTGCCAGCAGCGTAGTAGCGGGACTTGCGGAGCAGTACTTC. The whole variable domain, remainder taken from reference TRBV9 and TRBJ2-7, is DSGVTQTPKHLITATGQRVTLRCSPRSGDLSVYWYQQSLDQGLQFLIQYYNGEERAKGNILERFSAQQFPDLHSELNLSSLELGDSALYFCASSVVAGLAEQYFGPGTRLTVT.

The chain is built from TRBV4-1 and TRBJ2-7; D call uncertain. V gave up 3 bases and J gave up 3 bases, with 6 bases separating them. Germline CDR1 is MGHRA and CDR2 is YSYEKL. There are 12 residues in the CDR3. CDR3 DNA sequence: TGCGCCAGCAGCCAGTCAGGCTACGAGCAGTACTTC. As protein: CASSQSGYEQYF.

The genes are TRBV6-1 and TRBJ1-2, with 12 bases lining up with TRBD1. The germline V gene has CDR1 MNHNS and CDR2 SASEGT. With V trimmed by 7 bases and J by 4 bases, 7 bases remained unmatched. The CDR3 spans 15 residues. DNA for the CDR3: TGTGCCAGCACGTTAAGGGACAGGGGGCCCTATGGCTACACCTTC. Its protein product is CASTLRDRGPYGYTF.

The chain is built from TRBV11-2 and TRBJ2-1; maybe TRBD1 (6 bases). Germline loops: CDR1 SGHAT, CDR2 FQNNGV. Deletions cut 2 bases from V and 3 bases from J, with 14 bases between. CDR3 size: 16 residues. CDR3 in amino acids: CASSLNSGASYNEQFF. CDR3 DNA sequence: TGTGCCAGCAGCTTAAATTCAGGGGCAAGCTACAATGAGCAGTTCTTC.

In its sample, this clone was seen a few times. The chain carries TRBV19 and TRBJ1-1; a weak D match, TRBD1 (5 bases). Germline values: CDR1 LNHDA, CDR2 SQIVND (reference sequence). Trimming took 0 bases from V and 5 from J, leaving 22 bases between them. This CDR3 contains 18 residues. The CDR3 protein is CASSIDIIPGSEGTEAFF. As DNA, the CDR3 is TGTGCCAGTAGTATAGATATCATTCCCGGGTCGGAGGGGACTGAAGCTTTCTTT.

The rearrangement links TRBV13 to TRBJ2-5; D is unresolved. V was pared by 3 bases and J by 4 bases, with 3 bases between. Per the germline V gene, CDR1 is PRHDT and CDR2 is FYEKMQ (reference sequence). The CDR3 consists of 11 residues. In DNA form, the CDR3 reads TGTGCCAGCAGCTTCTCAGAGACCCAGTACTTC. Protein: CASSFSETQYF.

The J gene is TRBJ2-2, the V gene TRBV6-5; no reliable D call. V was clipped by 5 bases and J by 7 bases, with 14 bases between them. Germline V gene sequence: CDR1 MNHEY, CDR2 SVGAGI. There are 14 residues in the CDR3. The chain's CDR3 is CASSPTPSGGELFF. The CDR3 DNA sequence: TGTGCCAGCAGTCCGACACCCAGTGGCGGGGAGCTGTTTTTT.

This clone has just a few counts. The J gene is TRBJ1-2, the V gene TRBV5-4; 10 bases align to TRBD1. The CDR3 runs to 16 residues. CDR1 and CDR2 (germline): SGHNT, YYREEE (reference sequence). The V segment lost 0 bases and the J segment 4 bases; nucleotides outside the gene matches: 6. CDR3 in amino acids: CASSLALRTGGYGYTF. As DNA, the CDR3 is TGTGCCAGCAGCTTGGCCCTAAGGACAGGGGGCTATGGCTACACCTTC.

The V and J genes are TRBV30 and TRBJ2-5; a possible D gene is TRBD1 (6 bases). Germline CDR1 reads GTSNPN; CDR2 reads SVGIG (reference sequence). Trimming stripped 4 bases from V and 4 bases from J, with 10 bases between. This CDR3 comprises 12 residues. The CDR3 nucleotides are TGTGCCTGGACCCGGGACATAGAGACCCAGTACTTC. This codes for CAWTRDIETQYF.

The chain employs TRBV29-1 and TRBJ2-1; no clear D gene. The CDR3 extends over 14 amino acids. CDR1 is SQVTM, CDR2 ANQGSEA, per germline. Trimming removed 3 bases at V and 4 bases at J, with 13 bases between. CDR3 loop: CSVEAGNEYNEQFF. The CDR3, as DNA: TGCAGCGTTGAGGCAGGAAACGAATACAATGAGCAGTTCTTC.

The chain joins TRBV5-4 to TRBJ2-1, with 7 nucleotides matching TRBD2. Germline values: CDR1 SGHNT, CDR2 YYREEE (reference sequence). CDR3 size: 16 residues. V shed 4 bases, J shed 3 bases, and the junction held 10 bases outside the gene matches. CDR3 protein: CASSLDISSGYNEQFF. CDR3 DNA: TGTGCCAGCAGCCTCGATATCTCTAGCGGCTACAATGAGCAGTTCTTC.

The chain has TRBV7-2 and TRBJ2-5, with 9 bases aligning to TRBD2. Germline V gene data show CDR1 as SGHTA and CDR2 as FQGNSA. This CDR3 is 16 amino acids long. Trimming at V came to 1 base and at J to 5 bases, leaving 8 bases not matched to a gene. The CDR3 DNA reads TGTGCCAGCAGCTTAGAGGTTGCGGGGGGGCTGGAGACCCAGTACTTC. It codes for CASSLEVAGGLETQYF.

The V and J genes are TRBV6-1 and TRBJ2-4; 15 bases fit TRBD2. CDR3 size: 15 residues. The J segment lost 5 bases and the V segment lost 6 bases, leaving 2 bases of the junction unmatched. The germline gives CDR1 MNHNS, CDR2 SASEGT. This CDR3 reads CASRRTSGGENIQYF. In nucleotides, the CDR3 is TGTGCCAGCAGGCGGACTAGCGGGGGGGAAAACATTCAGTACTTC.

The rearrangement uses TRBV5-4 and TRBJ1-6, with 11 bases fitting TRBD1. V lost 4 bases and J lost 7; bases outside the gene matches: 7. The CDR3 is 16 residues long. Germline V CDR1 and CDR2: SGHNT, YYREEE (reference sequence). CDR3 region: CASSPGQGASNSPLHF. For the CDR3, the DNA is TGTGCCAGCAGCCCCGGACAGGGGGCCTCAAATTCACCCCTCCACTTT.

This chain connects TRBV6-1 to TRBJ2-2; possible D gene TRBD2, 7 bases. The CDR3 runs to 16 residues. Germline-derived CDR1 and CDR2 are MNHNS and SASEGT. V gave up 2 bases and J gave up 4 bases, with 14 bases separating them. The CDR3: CASSEWGGLGTGELFF. The CDR3 DNA follows: TGTGCCAGCAGTGAATGGGGGGGCCTTGGCACCGGGGAGCTGTTTTTT.

The V gene is TRBV2, the J gene TRBJ1-2, with D tentatively TRBD1 (6 bases). The V end was cut by 6 bases, the J end by 0 bases, with 17 bases between. Germline-derived CDR1 and CDR2 are SNHLY and FYNNEI. This CDR3 has 16 amino acids. CDR3 bases: TGTGCCAGCAGCCGCGCCGGGACACCGACTAACTATGGCTACACCTTC. Its translation is CASSRAGTPTNYGYTF.

Only a few counts were recorded for this clone. The chain couples TRBV6-6 to TRBJ2-7; 10 positions match TRBD2. This CDR3 comprises 16 residues. After removal of 7 bases from V and 3 bases from J, the junction contained 12 bases not matched to a gene. CDR1 MNHNY and CDR2 SVGAGI come from the germline V gene (reference sequence). The CDR3 spells CASKLQAGGAFYEQYF. The CDR3 DNA follows: TGTGCCAGCAAACTTCAAGCGGGGGGGGCCTTCTACGAGCAGTACTTC.

DNA of the CDR3: TGTGCCAGCAGCTTAGAATCGGCCGGGATCTTTCAGCCCCAGCATTTT. Translation: CASSLESAGIFQPQHF. V usage is TRBV7-6 and J usage is TRBJ1-5; no firm D call. This CDR3 contains 16 residues. The V gene's germline CDR1 is SGHVS and CDR2 FNYEAQ. Between the trimmed V and J ends, which lost 1 base and 6 bases, there was a span of 16 bases.

The V and J genes are TRBV19 and TRBJ1-1; 7 bases are shared with TRBD1. The CDR3 has 14 amino acids. Trimming took 3 bases from V and 0 from J; bases not matched to a gene: 1. In germline, CDR1 is LNHDA, CDR2 SQIVND (reference sequence). The CDR3 DNA reads as TGTGCCAGTAGTATTGACAGGGTGAACACTGAAGCTTTCTTT. Encoded protein: CASSIDRVNTEAFF.

The chain employs TRBV27 and TRBJ2-3; the D gene is possibly TRBD2 (7 bases). Trimming removed 10 bases from V and 8 bases from J, with 31 bases in between. Germline V gene data show CDR1 as MNHEY and CDR2 as SMNVEV (reference sequence). The CDR3 is 17 amino acids. The CDR3 nucleotides are TGTGCCATCAAAACACCGGGCGGGTTTGCGGGGGCCGGTACGCAGTATTTT. Its translation: CAIKTPGGFAGAGTQYF.

This clone was detected only a few times. The V and J genes are TRBV5-1 and TRBJ1-6; 7 positions agree with TRBD1. This CDR3 region has 15 residues. V gave up 4 bases and J gave up 1 base; unmatched junction bases: 2. CDR1 and CDR2 from the germline V gene are SGHRS and YFSETQ. The DNA of the CDR3 is TGCGCCAGCAGCGAACAGGGGTCCTATAATTCACCCCTCCACTTT. As protein: CASSEQGSYNSPLHF.

The chain carries TRBV7-2 and TRBJ2-7; D is possibly TRBD2 (5 bases). The CDR3 consists of 14 residues. The V end lost 5 bases, the J end lost 1 base, and 12 bases lay between the germline ends. CDR1 is SGHTA, CDR2 FQGNSA, per germline. The CDR3: CASSPLGASYEQYF. CDR3 nucleotide sequence: TGTGCCAGCAGCCCCCTGGGAGCGTCCTACGAGCAGTACTTC.

The chain is built from TRBV20-1 and TRBJ1-1; TRBD1 matches at 7 bases. CDR1 is DFQATT and CDR2 is SNEGSKA in the germline V gene (reference sequence). This CDR3 region has 11 residues. The trim removed 3 bases at V and 10 bases at J, leaving 5 bases unmatched. The DNA for the CDR3 is TGCAGTGCTAGGGAGACAGGGAGAGCTTTCTTT. Encoded protein: CSARETGRAFF.

The rearrangement joins TRBV6-5 to TRBJ2-7; D perhaps matches TRBD2 (5 bases). The CDR3 extends over 15 amino acids. V lost 3 bases and J 5 bases, leaving 17 bases between the germline ends. Per germline, CDR1 MNHEY and CDR2 SVGAGI. In DNA, the CDR3 is TGTGCCAGCAGTTATCTGCGGGCGGAGTTGGACGAGCAGTACTTC. The encoded protein is CASSYLRAELDEQYF.

V gene TRBV2 combines with J gene TRBJ2-5; D might be TRBD1 (5 bases). The germline gives CDR1 SNHLY, CDR2 FYNNEI. The CDR3 contains 15 residues. V was pared by 7 bases and J by 5 bases, with 20 bases between. The CDR3 sequence is CASTLQFSGLETQYF. The CDR3, as DNA: TGTGCCAGCACCCTACAGTTTTCAGGGTTGGAGACCCAGTACTTC.

A remark on this clone: Given the absence of the conserved phenylalanine or tryptophan at the CDR3 end, a read error is likely. J is TRBJ1-1 and V is TRBV25-1; D gene ambiguous. This CDR3 has 13 residues. Germline CDR1 is MGHDK and CDR2 is SYGVNS. V was cut by 2 bases and J by 1 base, with 5 bases left in between. The CDR3 region is CASSEPGNTEAFV. CDR3 nucleotide sequence: TGTGCCAGCAGTGAACCCGGGAACACTGAAGCTTTCGTT.

The chain couples TRBV25-1 to TRBJ2-7; no firm D call. Trimming removed 2 bases from V and 1 base from J, with 6 bases in between. Germline CDR1 MGHDK, CDR2 SYGVNS. This CDR3 region has 13 residues. In DNA form, the CDR3 reads TGTGCCAGCAGTGAAGCAGATTCCTACGAGCAGTACTTC. Its translation is CASSEADSYEQYF.

The chain uses TRBV10-3 and TRBJ2-5, with D possibly being TRBD2 (6 bases). CDR3 length: 14 amino acids. Trimming cost V 8 bases and J 2 bases, with 15 bases left between them. Germline V gives CDR1 ENHRY, CDR2 SYGVKD. CDR3 nucleotides: TGTGCCATCGGAGGGCCGACAATGCAAGAGACCCAGTACTTC. This gives the protein CAIGGPTMQETQYF.